The 27 T cell receptor beta chains below were found in one sample sequenced in a study of PD-1 blockade in classical Hodgkin lymphoma. There was relapse after autologous stem cell transplantation in every patient, and there was variation in brentuximab vedotin exposure. Some clones are missing from TCRdb's copy, which holds only in-frame ones; the method was immunoSEQ multiplex PCR. The sample consists of tens of thousands of clones, around 90% of them appearing once. The sample was peripheral blood mononuclear cells (PBMCs), taken at baseline. The source is a human donor with classical Hodgkin lymphoma.

This chain uses TRBV11-2 with TRBJ2-7, with D possibly matching TRBD2 (5 bases). V was pared by 5 bases and J by 4 bases, with 18 bases between. The CDR3 consists of 15 residues. The germline CDR1 and CDR2 sequences are SGHAT and FQNNGV. CDR3 sequence reads: CASSQEAEHKYEQYF. CDR3 nucleotide sequence: TGTGCCAGCAGCCAGGAGGCAGAACATAAATACGAGCAGTACTTC.

This chain connects TRBV28 to TRBJ2-4; 8 bases map to TRBD1. CDR1 is MDHEN and CDR2 is SYDVKM in the germline V gene. This CDR3 has 15 amino acids. V lost 3 bases to trimming and J lost 8 bases; unmatched junction nucleotides: 9. This CDR3 reads CASSFGSRGPDIQYF. As DNA, the CDR3 is TGTGCCAGCAGTTTCGGAAGCAGGGGGCCCGACATTCAGTACTTC.

The sample holds one count of this clone. The chain is built from TRBV28 and TRBJ2-3; tentatively, D is TRBD1 (6 bases). Germline-derived CDR1 and CDR2 are MDHEN and SYDVKM. The CDR3 has 14 amino acids. V was shortened by 3 bases and J by 6 bases, with 13 bases between the two germline ends. Here the CDR3 reads CASSFAGAYDTQYF. DNA of the CDR3: TGTGCCAGCAGTTTTGCAGGGGCATACGATACGCAGTATTTT.

The chain is built from TRBV25-1 and TRBJ2-7; D uncertain. This CDR3 is 13 amino acids long. Germline lookup yields CDR1 MGHDK and CDR2 SYGVNS. V shed 2 bases and J shed 3 bases, with 8 bases lying between them. The CDR3 DNA reads as TGTGCCAGCAGTGAACTTCTGTACTACGAGCAGTACTTC. It yields the protein CASSELLYYEQYF.

This clone was counted once. The DNA for the CDR3 is TGTGCCACCAGCAGAGATTGGAGGGGTTGGGAGACCCAGTACTTC. It translates to CATSRDWRGWETQYF. The chain couples TRBV15 to TRBJ2-5; D might be TRBD2 (6 bases). The CDR3 extends over 15 amino acids. Germline CDR1 reads LNHNV; CDR2 reads YYDKDF (reference sequence). V was cut by 0 bases and J by 5 bases, with 13 bases left in between.

The chain employs TRBV10-3 and TRBJ2-7; 8 nucleotides align to TRBD2. Looked up from germline, CDR1 is ENHRY and CDR2 is SYGVKD. The CDR3 spans 13 residues. V shed 6 bases, J shed 6 bases, and the junction held 7 bases outside the gene matches. The CDR3 region has the DNA TGTGCCATCAGGAGCGGGAGTAACTTCGAGCAGTACTTC. This gives the protein CAIRSGSNFEQYF.

V and J are TRBV4-1 and TRBJ2-3; either TRBD1 or TRBD2 may fit D (5 bases each). This CDR3 has 16 residues. Looked up from germline, CDR1 is MGHRA and CDR2 is YSYEKL. The germline V and J ends were trimmed by 1 base and 0 bases, with 11 bases remaining between them. The CDR3 region is CASSQGGTTSTDTQYF. DNA for the CDR3: TGCGCCAGCAGCCAAGGGGGGACGACAAGCACAGATACGCAGTATTTT.

There are a few counts of this clone. The chain couples TRBV9 to TRBJ1-4; D not resolved. Trimming removed 0 bases from V and 5 bases from J, with 11 bases in between. CDR1 and CDR2 from the germline V gene are SGDLS and YYNGEE. The CDR3 sequence is 15 residues long. The CDR3 region has the DNA TGTGCCAGCAGCGTAGAAACGGGAAGAAATGAAAAACTGTTTTTT. This encodes CASSVETGRNEKLFF.

This chain joins TRBV4-1 and TRBJ2-7, with 8 bases that match TRBD1. There are 15 residues in the CDR3. J gave up 6 bases and V 1 base, and 8 bases lay outside the gene matches. Germline CDR1 is MGHRA and CDR2 is YSYEKL. CDR3 residues: CASSQVADRGSEQYF. In DNA, the CDR3 is TGCGCCAGCAGCCAAGTTGCAGACAGGGGAAGCGAGCAGTACTTC.

Concerning this clone itself: One end of the junction does not line up with germline, which may come from a read error. This chain joins TRBV7-7 and TRBJ2-5; a possible D gene is TRBD2 (5 bases). Germline V gene data show CDR1 as SSHAT and CDR2 as FNYEAQ (reference sequence). The CDR3 runs 15 residues. DNA of the CDR3: TGTGCTAGCAGTTTAGGGTATAGCGATACAGAGACCCAGTACTTC. Translating it yields CASSLGYSDTETQYF.

This chain joins TRBV6-5 and TRBJ2-1; D perhaps matches TRBD2 (6 bases). The CDR3 has 12 amino acids. The germline V gene has CDR1 MNHEY and CDR2 SVGAGI. V was trimmed by 6 bases and J by 8 bases, leaving 11 bases between them. The DNA for the CDR3 is TGTGCCAGCAGAGCGCGGGGTTATGAGCAGTTCTTC. This encodes CASRARGYEQFF.

J is TRBJ2-7 and V is TRBV28; 13 nucleotides align to TRBD2. Trimming removed 6 bases from V and 2 bases from J; junction bases left unmatched: 13. The CDR3 contains 18 residues. Germline CDR1 is MDHEN and CDR2 is SYDVKM. CDR3 sequence (DNA): TGTGCCAGCAGCACTAAAGTCACTAGCGGGAGGGCTCCCTACGAGCAGTACTTC. This translates into CASSTKVTSGRAPYEQYF.

The chain couples TRBV4-1 to TRBJ2-7; no clear D. V lost 0 bases to trimming and J lost 3 bases, with 6 bases between them. CDR3 length: 13 amino acids. In germline, CDR1 is MGHRA, CDR2 YSYEKL. The CDR3 region is CASSQDPHYEQYF. In nucleotides, the CDR3 is TGCGCCAGCAGCCAAGATCCCCACTACGAGCAGTACTTC.

The rearrangement uses TRBV18 and TRBJ2-5; 11 bases align to TRBD2. In germline, CDR1 is KGHSH, CDR2 LQKENI. With V trimmed by 5 bases and J by 1 base, 15 bases remained unmatched. The CDR3 is made up of 19 amino acids. The CDR3 reads CASSKSTSGTQGLQETQYF. CDR3 sequence (DNA): TGTGCCAGCTCAAAGTCGACTAGCGGGACCCAAGGACTCCAAGAGACCCAGTACTTC.

Points on this clone: Mismatch with germline at one junction end may stem from a read error. This chain links TRBV7-7 with TRBJ2-7, with D perhaps TRBD1 (6 bases). This CDR3 is 15 amino acids long. Germline V gene sequence: CDR1 SSHAT, CDR2 FNYEAQ (reference sequence). CDR3: CASSNRQALYYEQYF. The CDR3 DNA reads as TGTGCTAGCAGCAACAGACAGGCCCTCTATTACGAGCAGTACTTC.

The chain uses TRBV11-2 and TRBJ1-3; no reliable D call. Germline CDR1 reads SGHAT; CDR2 reads FQNNGV. Deletions cut 2 bases from V and 3 bases from J, with 2 bases between. The CDR3 covers 12 residues. CDR3 nucleotides: TGTGCCAGCAGCTTAAGTGGAAACACCATATATTTT. Its translation is CASSLSGNTIYF.

This chain joins TRBV6-1 and TRBJ1-4; 8 positions agree with TRBD1. The CDR3 sequence is 14 residues long. V gave up 2 bases and J gave up 8 bases; unmatched junction bases: 4. CDR1 MNHNS and CDR2 SASEGT come from the germline V gene. The CDR3 nucleotides read TGTGCCAGCAGTGAACCCTGGACAGGGGAAAAACTGTTTTTT. Protein sequence: CASSEPWTGEKLFF.

This chain links TRBV6-1 with TRBJ2-7, with a tentative D call TRBD1 (6 bases). The CDR3 consists of 16 residues. Trimming shortened V by 4 bases and J by 5 bases, and 21 bases separated the two germline ends. Germline-derived CDR1 and CDR2 are MNHNS and SASEGT. Here the CDR3 reads CASSVVFRQGRDEQYF. CDR3 DNA: TGTGCCAGCAGTGTTGTGTTCCGGCAGGGGCGCGACGAGCAGTACTTC.

This sequence joins TRBV21-1 and TRBJ1-1; the table gives TRBD1 as D, unverified against the DNA. TRBV21-1 counts as a pseudogene. This CDR3 has 19 residues. The CDR3 region has the DNA TGTGCCAGCAGCAAAGAAAGAAGGTTAGGGGGTAGAAGAAAAACTGAAGCTTTCTTT. Translation gives CASSKERRLGGRRKTEAFF.

V gene TRBV28 combines with J gene TRBJ2-6; D possibly corresponds to TRBD1 (6 bases). The CDR3 loop spans 16 amino acids. The germline gives CDR1 MDHEN, CDR2 SYDVKM. Trimming stripped 6 bases from V and 0 bases from J, with 12 bases between. Written as DNA, the CDR3 is TGTGCCAGCAGCCCGGGACACAGCTCTGGGGCCAACGTCCTGACTTTC. Its translation: CASSPGHSSGANVLTF.

The chain has TRBV29-1 and TRBJ2-3, with 7 nucleotides matching TRBD1. Germline V gene sequence: CDR1 SQVTM, CDR2 ANQGSEA. CDR3 length: 13 residues. Trimming cost V 7 bases and J 2 bases; bases outside gene matches: 6. The CDR3 DNA follows: TGCAGCGGCCGGGACAGCATCACAGATACGCAGTATTTT. This sequence encodes CSGRDSITDTQYF.

The chain joins TRBV27 to TRBJ1-1; D gene uncertain. Deletions cut 10 bases from V and 4 bases from J, with 7 bases between. The CDR3 runs 10 residues. From germline, CDR1 is MNHEY and CDR2 SMNVEV (reference sequence). The CDR3 bases are TGTGCCACTCTAACCACTGAAGCTTTCTTT. As protein: CATLTTEAFF.

V usage is TRBV7-9 and J usage is TRBJ2-7; TRBD1 aligns across 8 bases. V lost 5 bases, J lost 3 bases, and 12 bases stayed unmatched. This CDR3 contains 16 residues. CDR1 SEHNR and CDR2 FQNEAQ come from the germline V gene (reference sequence). The DNA for the CDR3 is TGTGCCAGCAGCAGATGGCAGGGGGCGTCGGGCTACGAGCAGTACTTC. Amino acids: CASSRWQGASGYEQYF.

Only a few counts were recorded for this clone. This sequence joins TRBV2 and TRBJ2-3, with TRBD2 identical over 9 bases. J was trimmed by 6 bases and V by 8 bases; bases with no gene match: 12. Germline loops: CDR1 SNHLY, CDR2 FYNNEI. CDR3 length: 15 amino acids. The CDR3 sequence is CASQRSGGSPDTQYF. CDR3 bases: TGTGCCAGCCAACGGAGCGGGGGGTCCCCGGATACGCAGTATTTT.

This clone appeared a single time. CDR3 in amino acids: CASTGASNQPQHF. Here the CDR3 DNA reads TGCGCCAGCACCGGGGCCAGCAATCAGCCCCAGCATTTT. The chain joins TRBV10-2 to TRBJ1-5; weak D call: TRBD1 (5 bases). The germline V gene encodes CDR1 WSHSY and CDR2 SAAADI. The CDR3 spans 13 residues. V shed 7 bases and J shed 1 base, with 8 bases lying between them.

V gene TRBV18 combines with J gene TRBJ2-1; tentative D call: TRBD2 (6 bases). CDR3 length equals 12 residues. V was clipped by 0 bases and J by 9 bases, with 6 bases between them. Germline loops: CDR1 KGHSH, CDR2 LQKENI. In DNA form, the CDR3 reads TGTGCCAGCTCACCACCGGGGGGTGAGCAGTTCTTC. Translating gives CASSPPGGEQFF.

The chain couples TRBV7-2 to TRBJ2-1; 10 bases align to TRBD2. The CDR3 loop spans 16 amino acids. J was trimmed by 3 bases and V by 3 bases; bases with no gene match: 5. The germline gives CDR1 SGHTA, CDR2 FQGNSA. CDR3 protein: CASSFPGTSVYNEQFF. The CDR3 DNA is TGTGCCAGCAGCTTCCCCGGGACTAGCGTCTACAATGAGCAGTTCTTC.